The present T cell receptor beta chain was sequenced within a study of response to subunit inactivated influenza vaccine. Study-wide points: Each seasonal flu vaccination may recruit only limited new T cells, authors suggested.

Trimming cost V 6 bases and J 3 bases, with 12 bases left between them. The CDR3 covers 14 residues. Germline V gene lookup returns CDR1 SNHLY and CDR2 FYNNEI. TCRdb fed the RT-PCR reads into MiXCR, producing one record per CDR3 protein. Found here are over 650,000 distinct CDR3 sequences, about a fifth of them singletons; the top ten hold under 13%. About this clonotype: Its matching antigen is unknown.

The receptor's source is a man over 45 who received an inactivated influenza vaccine. The chain recombines TRBV2 with TRBJ2-1, with D perhaps matching TRBD2 (5 bases). This sample comprised PBMCs from blood, obtained 5 days after vaccination. The CDR3 bases are TGTGCCAGCAGGGGAGCGCCCGACTACAATGAGCAGTTCTTC. It specifies CASRGAPDYNEQFF.